The clone carrying this T cell receptor (beta chain) was observed at least ten times. Its antigen is as yet unknown. Germline lookup yields CDR1 SEHNR and CDR2 FQNEAQ (reference sequence). The CDR3 length is 16 residues. Trimming removed 3 bases from V and 10 bases from J, with 22 bases in between. For TCR beta, libraries came from iRepertoire HTBI primers and Arm-PCR of CDR3 regions. TCRdb independently ran MiXCR on the multiplex PCR reads; one entry per CDR3 protein. The repertoire consists of about 400,000 distinct CDR3 sequences, with about a sixth occurring once and the leading ten covering 20% to 25%. Indicated time point: newly diagnosed GD, antithyroid drugs for less than 3 months. PBMCs were the source of the RNA used for TCR sequencing. This sample was included in a study of regulatory T cells in long-lasting Graves disease. Study-wide background: Graves' patients diagnosed newly had used antithyroid drugs under 3 months. Findings of the study overall: Persistent disease was associated with favored TRBV28 usage and with favored use of TRBJ1-2 and TRBJ2-5. Persistent Graves' patients possessed reduced TCR diversity relative to recently diagnosed ones. Persistent patients shared some 2,500 public clonotypes among themselves. Newly diagnosed patients shared fewer, at some 970.

The chain is built from TRBV7-9 and TRBJ2-1; D may be TRBD2 (6 bases). The sample here was peripheral blood mononuclear cells (PBMCs), taken at new diagnosis, from a patient treated with antithyroid drugs. The source is a female donor with Graves disease. The CDR3 DNA is TGTGCCAGCAGCTTCTCCGGGACTTGGGGATTAAGGGAGCAGTTCTTC. It yields the protein CASSFSGTWGLREQFF.